Described below is a single T cell receptor (beta chain) sequence and its context. Sequenced by immunoSEQ multiplex PCR; TCRdb stores in-frame clones only, minus some. The repertoire holds 300,000 or so clones, with 87% as singletons. The CDR3 consists of 13 residues. Trimming cost V 6 bases and J 5 bases, with 10 bases left between them. In germline, CDR1 is MDHEN, CDR2 SYDVKM. This record comes from a study of blood T cell repertoires in COVID-19. Study background: There were acute and convalescent COVID-19 samples, and they came from the United States, Italy and Spain. PBMCs, B-cell-depleted T cells, or T cells provided the cDNA or gDNA that made up the material.

The V and J genes are TRBV28 and TRBJ2-2; weak D call: TRBD2 (5 bases). The sequenced sample consisted of PBMCs or T cells enriched from blood (not recorded which). The TCR was taken from a young woman who had recovered from COVID-19. The CDR3, as DNA: TGTGCCAGCAGCCGTAGCGCGACCGGGGAGCTGTTTTTT. The encoded protein is CASSRSATGELFF.